This TCR beta chain was captured in a study of T cells after yellow fever vaccination. Study information: For low cell numbers, libraries were made with SMART-Seq v4 Ultra Low Input. Study-level results: Abundant clonotypes from the bulk population could contaminate FACS-sorted repertoires. Clonotypes shared by both compartments, CD4 and CD8, made up a small share.

Germline V gene data show CDR1 as SGHVS and CDR2 as FQNEAQ. CDR3 length: 16 residues. V lost 4 bases and J lost 5; bases outside the gene matches: 10. Each CDR3 protein gets one entry after TCRdb re-called the 5' RACE reads with MiXCR. Of about 320,000 distinct CDR3 sequences listed, over 8.5% are singletons. This clonotype was seen ten or more times. Antigen: not known. The rearrangement joins TRBV7-8 to TRBJ2-5; 10 bases line up with TRBD1. The TCR originated in a man aged 18 to 29 who received the YFV17D yellow fever vaccine. The material sequenced was CD4+ T cells sorted from PBMCs, taken 45 days after the yellow fever booster vaccination. DNA of the CDR3: TGTGCCAGCAGCTCGTATCCGGGACAGGGGAAGGAGACCCAGTACTTC. Translating it yields CASSSYPGQGKETQYF.